This TCR beta chain emerged from a study of cytomegalovirus exposure and HLA in healthy donors. Study findings and constraints: Based on reports, TCR beta sequences accurately predicted HLA-A and HLA-B alleles for most subjects. A prior analysis recorded that most TCR beta V segments were productive about 87% or about 30% of the time. Altogether, 160 or so TCR beta chains were recorded as cytomegalovirus-associated. A later analysis linked some 17,000 TCR beta sequences to HLA alleles at 0.05 false discovery rate.

Amplification used 60 Vbeta primers and 13 Jbeta primers. Sequenced by immunoSEQ multiplex PCR; TCRdb stores in-frame clones only, minus some. The sample lists hundreds of thousands of clones, around 89% occurring once. CDR1 and CDR2 (germline): DFQATT, SNEGSKA (reference sequence). The V and J ends lost 8 bases and 6 bases respectively, with 10 bases between them. The CDR3 loop spans 11 amino acids. Comments on this clone: No antigen is known for it.

This sequence originates from a woman under 30 in good health and CMV-seronegative. The source material was PBMCs. J is TRBJ1-4 and V is TRBV20-1; D remains unclear. The CDR3 is CSWVRDEKLFF. CDR3 nucleotides: TGCAGTTGGGTCCGGGATGAAAAACTGTTTTTT.